This TCR beta chain is from a study of regulatory T cells in long-lasting Graves disease (dated by TCRdb to 2020 to 2022). Study-wide context: In the newly diagnosed Graves' disease group, patients had been taking antithyroid drugs for less than 3 months. The study was registered as a clinical trial and conducted in China. TCR sequencing covered about 13 persistent and around 20 newly diagnosed Graves' disease patients, around 35 samples in total. This study used TCR sequencing and RNA sequencing of peripheral blood to compare persistent Graves' disease patients against newly diagnosed Graves' disease patients. Study-wide conclusions, independent of this receptor: Lower TCR Shannon entropy and fewer highly expanded clones were observed in persistent Graves' disease patients than in newly diagnosed patients, which suggested clonal expansion. Only the TCR beta chain was sequenced and analyzed. Only peripheral blood was studied, because thyroid tissue, the primary lesion, was inaccessible. Persistent patients shared more public clonotypes among themselves (around 2,500) than newly diagnosed patients did (roughly 920). The authors noted that the small sample size was a limitation that may lower accuracy. Persistent disease showed preferential use of TRBV28, TRBJ1-2 and TRBJ2-5, whereas newly diagnosed disease favored TRBV20-1 and TRBJ2-1.

The germline V gene provides CDR1 MNHNS and CDR2 SASEGT. Trimmed from V: 1 base; trimmed from J: 7 bases; junction bases lacking a gene match: 7. The CDR3 covers 15 residues, taking in both the cysteine and the phenylalanine. Left in the record is the CDR3 DNA by itself, 45 bases read in frame from the first base. Read against the paper, the sample's time point label means: newly diagnosed GD, antithyroid drugs for less than 3 months. For both TCR sequencing and RNA sequencing, RNA was extracted from PBMCs using TRIzol. The diagnosis of Graves' disease followed American Thyroid Association guidelines. Recruitment of patients was carried out at an endocrinology department in Xi'an, China. Each patient gave around 9.2 milliliters of peripheral blood, collected in an EDTA anticoagulant tube. Ficoll Paque Plus density gradient separation was used to isolate PBMCs, and no further T cell sorting was done. An Agilent 2100 Bioanalyzer and agarose gel were used to assess RNA quality, and a NanoDrop 2000 was used to measure RNA concentration.

Receptor libraries were prepared by multiplex PCR. The instrument given in TCRdb is Illumina HiSeq 4000. To build TCR beta libraries, CDR3 regions were amplified by Arm-PCR using iRepertoire HTBI primers. Gel purification was performed on PCR products prior to sequencing. Per the original workflow: A total of some 60 TRBV and 14 TRBJ segments were identified across samples and were used for gene usage analysis of CDR3 amino acid clonotypes. COPE and FqMerger were used to merge the filtered high-quality paired reads into contigs. BLAST was used to align contigs to the IMGT TRBV, TRBD and TRBJ reference genes, and CDR3 was defined following IMGT. Highly expanded clones were defined as clonotypes with a frequency above 0.1%. Shannon entropy served as the measure of repertoire diversity, while the Gini coefficient captured V-J evenness. Clonotypes shared by more than one individual were considered public. TCRdb reprocessing: public reads trimmed at Q25 with fastp, clones called with MiXCR, in-frame beta chains kept. Each entry merges the rows of one CDR3 protein and shows their most common DNA and genes. These V and J calls derive from TCRdb rather than the authors' analysis. The sample table contains approximately 470,000 distinct CDR3 sequences; only one count was recorded for 15% to 20% of them. The top ten constitute roughly an eighth of the sample.

Note on this clonotype: This receptor's antigen is unknown. No much larger clonotype is one base removed from it; base qualities were not supplied.

This sample also appeared in a second study, on T cells in Graves' hyperthyroidism and ophthalmopathy. From that second study: Stable Graves' hyperthyroidism was defined as the absence of progression to ophthalmopathy over 18 months of follow-up. Hyperthyroidism patients were newly diagnosed, had a disease duration of under 2 months, and were aged 18 to 65 years. The study excluded patients with uncontrolled infections, other autoimmune diseases, pregnancy or lactation. Diagnoses were established on the basis of clinical symptoms, serum thyroxine and TRAb, thyroid ultrasound, and orbital computed tomography. The TCR CDR3 was subjected to a first round of RT-PCR using the HTBI primer set and the Qiagen OneStep RT-PCR kit. Most expanded thyroid clonotypes (frequency above 0.001) were also detected in blood, suggesting blood repertoires may reflect thyroid immune responses. Ophthalmopathy was separated from stable hyperthyroidism by a 13 V-J signature model, with around 88% sensitivity and around 81% specificity obtained in cross-validation and 80%/75% obtained in testing. During validation, the model predicted progression to ophthalmopathy a median of about 5.9 months ahead of onset, with 70.59% sensitivity and more than 72% specificity. To identify distinguishing TCR V-J signatures, a discovery cohort of some 99 patients was used, comprising 43 with Graves' ophthalmopathy and 57 with stable Graves' hyperthyroidism. Whether ophthalmopathy could be predicted prospectively was tested in an independent validation cohort made up of 18 to 20 hyperthyroidism patients plus 17 patients who later progressed to ophthalmopathy. The 95 to 100 discovery patients were divided at random into training and test sets in a 7:3 ratio. Thyroid tissue and blood T-cell repertoires from six Graves' hyperthyroidism patients were also compared in the study. Once sampling was done, hyperthyroidism patients were given methimazole at a starting dose of 30 mg daily, whereas ophthalmopathy patients were given high-dose intravenous methylprednisolone. Libraries were constructed in a second round of multiplex PCR, after which size selection and purification were carried out. Paired-end sequencing of the libraries was performed with 100 bp reads on an Illumina HiSeq2000. SOAPnuke was used to process the raw data, throwing out any read that contained adapters or uncalled bases, had a mean Phred below 15, or lacked an exact constant-primer or identifier match. High-quality paired reads were merged with COPE v1.2.5, and unique nucleotide sequences were defined as clonotypes. MiTCR v1.1 was used to align clonotypes to the IMGT TRBV, TRBD and TRBJ reference segments. Only V-J combinations with frequency above 0.0001, covering 99% to 99.2% of repertoires, were analysed. A TCS score was defined as the ratio between F50 (clonal expansion) and ExV (chaos), using BLOSUM62-based TCRdist between CDR3 peptides within each V-J. Welch's t-statistics and random forest reduced around 550 V-J features to 13, which were used in a naive Bayes classifier (R e1071). Sample size was not statistically predetermined, and investigators were not blinded to group allocation. The paper reports TCR Vbeta CDR3 sequencing of about 140 peripheral blood samples: 43 ophthalmopathy, fewer than 80 hyperthyroidism and approximately 17 progressor patients.

The clonotype was recovered from a man in his forties or fifties with Graves disease. Donor details come from another sample of the same person, matched by shared clones. This material consisted of peripheral blood mononuclear cells (PBMCs), taken at new diagnosis, from a patient treated with antithyroid drugs. The chain uses TRBV6-1 and TRBJ2-5; the central 9 bases match TRBD2. The sequence in DNA is TGTGCCAGCAGTGAAGGGGTAGCGGGAGATTTGACCCAGTACTTC. It translates as CASSEGVAGDLTQYF.